This T cell receptor beta chain emerged from a study of blood T cell repertoires in COVID-19. In the study overall: Samples came from the United States, Italy and Spain, spanning acute and convalescent COVID-19. PBMCs, B-cell-depleted T cells, or T cells were the source of the cDNA or gDNA that made up the material.

The length of the CDR3 is 13 residues. Trimming stripped 3 bases from V and 4 bases from J, with 6 bases between. From germline, CDR1 is LNHDA and CDR2 SQIVND (reference sequence). Using immunoSEQ multiplex PCR, the repertoire was profiled, and TCRdb retains in-frame clones only, with some absent. The data show fewer than 350,000 clones, 85% to 90% seen once. The chain links TRBV19 to TRBJ2-2; no definite D call. This TCR was sampled from a woman in her late teens or twenties with acute COVID-19. Sequencing used PBMCs or T cells enriched from blood (not recorded which). CDR3 nucleotides: TGTGCCAGTAGTATTTCAGTCACCGGGGAGCTGTTTTTT. Amino acids: CASSISVTGELFF.